Sequencing of this TCR beta chain was carried out in a study of cytomegalovirus exposure and HLA in healthy donors. Trimming took 1 base from V and 2 from J, leaving 8 bases between them. Germline lookup yields CDR1 LNHNV and CDR2 YYDKDF (reference sequence). The CDR3 covers 14 residues. Donors sampled were nominally healthy, though unrecorded immune exposures were likely. The PCR employed 60 Vbeta primers together with 13 Jbeta primers. Sequenced by immunoSEQ multiplex PCR; TCRdb stores in-frame clones only, minus some. This sample has around 200,000 clones, with under 85% found just once. This chain uses TRBV15 with TRBJ1-1, with D hard to call. The sequence derives from a man aged 45-60 years in good health and CMV-seronegative. The sequenced sample was PBMCs. In DNA form, the CDR3 reads TGTGCCACCAGCAGAGGTGCGGAAAACACTGAAGCTTTCTTT. Protein: CATSRGAENTEAFF.